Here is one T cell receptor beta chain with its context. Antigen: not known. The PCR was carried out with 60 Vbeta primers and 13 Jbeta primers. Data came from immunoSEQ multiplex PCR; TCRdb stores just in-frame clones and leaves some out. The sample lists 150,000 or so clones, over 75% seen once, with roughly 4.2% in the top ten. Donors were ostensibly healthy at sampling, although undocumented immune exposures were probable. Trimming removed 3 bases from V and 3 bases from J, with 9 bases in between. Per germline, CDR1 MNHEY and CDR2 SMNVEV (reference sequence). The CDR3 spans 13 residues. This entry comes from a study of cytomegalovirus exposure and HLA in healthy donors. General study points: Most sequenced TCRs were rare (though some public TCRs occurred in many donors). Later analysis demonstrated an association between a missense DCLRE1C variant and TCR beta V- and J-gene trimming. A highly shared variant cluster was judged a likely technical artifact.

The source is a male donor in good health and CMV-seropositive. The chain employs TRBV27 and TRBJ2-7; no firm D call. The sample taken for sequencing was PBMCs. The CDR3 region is CASSLGPFYEQYF. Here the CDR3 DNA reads TGTGCCAGCAGTTTGGGCCCCTTCTACGAGCAGTACTTC.